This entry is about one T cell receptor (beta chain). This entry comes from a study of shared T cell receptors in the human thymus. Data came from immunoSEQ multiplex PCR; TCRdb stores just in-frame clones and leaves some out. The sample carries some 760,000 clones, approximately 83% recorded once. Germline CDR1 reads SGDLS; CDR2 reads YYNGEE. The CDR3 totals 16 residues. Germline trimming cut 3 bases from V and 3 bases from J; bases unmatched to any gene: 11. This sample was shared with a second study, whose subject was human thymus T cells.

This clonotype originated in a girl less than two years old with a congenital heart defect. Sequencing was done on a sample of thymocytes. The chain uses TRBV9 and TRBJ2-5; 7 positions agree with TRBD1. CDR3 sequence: CASSAWDRRGEETQYF. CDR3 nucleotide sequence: TGTGCCAGCAGCGCGTGGGACAGACGAGGAGAAGAGACCCAGTACTTC.